This T cell receptor beta chain was sequenced in a study of early T cells in non-severe SARS-CoV-2 infection. TCRdb passed the 5' RACE reads through MiXCR, listing each CDR3 protein once. The table lists around 72,000 distinct CDR3 sequences, about 9.5% of them singletons, with 6.5% to 8.5% in the top ten. This clonotype appeared a few times. Antigen: not known. General study findings and limits: CD4 and private specificities were missed by VDJdb matching, which favored anti-spike CD8 responses.

The sequences come from whole blood, collected at baseline. This receptor was identified in an adult who was a healthcare worker with PCR-confirmed SARS-CoV-2 infection or an uninfected control (not recorded which).

The CDR3 is CASSPTSVADTQYF. The DNA for the CDR3 is TGCGCCAGCAGCCCCACTAGCGTGGCAGATACGCAGTATTTT. The genes are TRBV5-1 and TRBJ2-3; 7 positions match TRBD2. The trim removed 4 bases at V and 4 bases at J, leaving 6 bases unmatched. The CDR3 runs 14 residues. From germline, CDR1 is SGHRS and CDR2 YFSETQ. Full variable domain (rest looked up from reference TRBV5-1 and TRBJ2-3): KAGVTQTPRYLIKTRGQQVTLSCSPISGHRSVSWYQQTPGQGLQFLFEYFSETQRNKGNFPGRFSGRQFSNSRSEMNVSTLELGDSALYLCASSPTSVADTQYFGPGTRLTVL.